The sequence of this TCR beta chain was determined in a study of T cell responses to AZD1222 COVID-19 vaccine (TCRdb year 2021). The study in broad terms: AZD1222 recipients with second doses at about 4 weeks or about 12 weeks were pooled, because spike-specific TCR depth and breadth did not differ between schedules. Trial participants were enrolled into age subgroups of 18-55, 56-69 and 70-plus years, which contained about 150, 27 and 61 TCR-sequenced participants, respectively. A total of 233 trial participants underwent TCR sequencing, of whom roughly 210 had received two doses of AZD1222 and roughly 26 had received two doses of the MenACWY control vaccine.

As to this clone: The target of this receptor is not known. Qualities for individual bases were not recorded, and no much larger clone is one base off.

The CDR3 regions of human TCRbeta chains were analyzed by immunosequencing. For the original study's pipeline: TCRs in the repertoires were compared against a reference library of SARS-CoV-2-specific TCRs that had been generated with the MIRA antigen-specificity platform. Breadth was defined as the fraction of unique TCRs that were SARS-CoV-2-associated. Depth was defined as the fraction of total T cells that were SARS-CoV-2-associated. Using the MIRA data, each spike-specific TCR was mapped to the spike region that the TCR reacts to and placed in a CD4 or CD8 class. Log10-transformed breadth and depth values were compared by one-way ANOVA with Sidak's multiple comparisons tests. The table comes from immuneACCESS by way of TCRdb, which keeps in-frame sequences with V and J called. Part of the clones is missing from these tables; in studies checked, under half for an unresolved V gene and the rest for unknown reasons. The DNA gave D and trimming, while V, J and clone size come from that table. The sample yields over 45,000 clones; 89% were counted once. The ten largest clones represent roughly 2% of the sample.

The sample's time point label, decoded: baseline before first vaccination. Samples from vaccinated people were obtained from the UK trials COV001 and COV002, which included a single-blind randomized controlled phase 2/3 trial of AZD1222 (ChAdOx1 nCoV-19) in healthy adults. For TCRbeta chain sequencing, PBMC samples were collected from trial participants at day 0 and at day 28 after the second dose. Study-wide conclusions, independent of this receptor: Epitopes outside the regions mutated in the B.1.351 and B.1.1.7 variants were reportedly recognized by nearly half of the unique spike-specific TCRs. Because no day 14 peak-response samples were available, repertoires were characterized only after the peak T cell response. Participants were mostly white British and included more females than males, and it was suggested by the authors that clonal diversity may have been underestimated. In the small 56-69-year group, the increase in depth fell short of significance, most likely because of low power. Vaccine-associated CD4 TCRs spanned the whole spike protein, with dominant responses in regions 160-218 and 743-854. Conclusions about previously exposed vaccinees were limited because only a handful of AZD1222 recipients were SARS-CoV-2 seropositive at baseline. After two AZD1222 doses, both the breadth and the depth of spike-specific TCRs were significantly higher than at day 0 and than in MenACWY recipients.

Germline trimming: 5 bases from V, 5 bases from J; junction bases outside gene matches: 5. Per the germline V gene (reference sequence), LGHDT is the CDR1 and YNNKEL is the CDR2. The CDR3 sequence holds 13 residues, the cysteine and phenylalanine included. Here the CDR3 DNA is all that survives: 39 bases in frame from base 1. This sequence was found in an adult in good health. The rearrangement combines TRBV3-1 (or the pseudogene TRBV3-2) with TRBJ2-5, with 7 middle bases fitting TRBD2. Sequences were derived from peripheral blood, sampled on day 0 of AZD1222 vaccination. CDR3 reads: CASSSTSRETQYF. The nucleotide sequence reads TGTGCCAGCAGCTCGACTAGCCGGGAGACCCAGTACTTC.